This T cell receptor (beta chain) was recovered during a study of CD8 T cells in Susac syndrome. V shed 6 bases and J 3 bases; nucleotides not matched to a gene: 6. The CDR3 sequence is 14 residues long. This clonotype was detected once. It was with random hexamers that 0.5 to 1 ug RNA was reverse transcribed. One entry per CDR3 protein results from TCRdb running MiXCR on the immunoSEQ multiplex PCR reads. Altogether 120,000 to 150,000 distinct CDR3 sequences are present, 90% to 95% being singletons, with the ten largest covering approximately 0.11%. Sequenced input: CD4+ T cells from PBMCs. The TCR was taken from a human donor with multiple sclerosis. The chain links TRBV12-3 or TRBV12-4 to TRBJ2-7; 9 nucleotides line up with TRBD2. The CDR3 loop is CASRFSGGGYEQYF. For the CDR3, the DNA is TGTGCCAGCAGATTTAGCGGGGGAGGCTACGAGCAGTACTTC.